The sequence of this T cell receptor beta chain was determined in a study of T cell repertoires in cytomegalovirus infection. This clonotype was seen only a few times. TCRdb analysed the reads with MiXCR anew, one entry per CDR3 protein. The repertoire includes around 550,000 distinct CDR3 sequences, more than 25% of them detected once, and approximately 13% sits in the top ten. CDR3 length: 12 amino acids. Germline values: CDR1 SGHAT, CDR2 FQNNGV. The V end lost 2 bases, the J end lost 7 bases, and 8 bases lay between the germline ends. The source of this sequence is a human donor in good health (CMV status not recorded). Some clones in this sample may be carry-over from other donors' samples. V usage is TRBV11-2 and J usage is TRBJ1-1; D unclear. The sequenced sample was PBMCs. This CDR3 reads CASSLIPDEAFF. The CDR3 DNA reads TGTGCCAGCAGCTTAATACCAGATGAAGCTTTCTTT.